Each of the 25 T cell receptor beta chains below was sequenced from the same sample in a study of early T cells in non-severe SARS-CoV-2 infection. TCRdb recomputed calls from the 5' RACE reads with MiXCR, one row per CDR3 protein. The sample holds 50,000 to 70,000 distinct CDR3 sequences; around 5.7% are singletons and the top ten take about 3.6%. Sequencing was performed on whole blood, taken at baseline. These receptors all come from an adult who was a healthcare worker with PCR-confirmed SARS-CoV-2 infection or an uninfected control (not recorded which).

This clonotype was detected many times. For the CDR3, the DNA is TGTGCCAGCAGCCCCATACAGACTAGTAGCACAGATACGCAGTATTTT. Translated: CASSPIQTSSTDTQYF. J is TRBJ2-3 and V is TRBV6-6; D is perhaps TRBD2 (6 bases). The CDR3 sequence is 16 residues long. V lost 6 bases to trimming and J lost 0 bases, with 16 bases between them. CDR1 and CDR2 from the germline V gene are MNHNY and SVGAGI (reference sequence).

This chain connects TRBV6-2 or TRBV6-3 to TRBJ2-3; the match to TRBD2 covers 8 bases. The germline V gene encodes CDR1 MNHEY and CDR2 SVGEGT. The CDR3 sequence is 17 residues long. Unmatched junction bases numbered 16, after V lost 7 bases and J lost 4 bases. This CDR3 is CASNQGPNGRAPDTQYF. CDR3 coding DNA: TGTGCCAGCAACCAGGGGCCGAACGGGAGGGCGCCAGATACGCAGTATTTT.

This clonotype was picked up many times. This chain uses TRBV5-6 with TRBJ2-6, with unresolved D. Per germline, CDR1 SGHDT and CDR2 YYEEEE. The CDR3 loop spans 17 amino acids. V lost 0 bases and J lost 4, with 14 bases in between. CDR3 in amino acids: CASSLVAAPGGANVLTF. DNA of the CDR3: TGTGCCAGCAGCTTGGTAGCAGCCCCAGGCGGGGCCAACGTCCTGACTTTC.

This clonotype was detected many times. The chain joins TRBV6-2 or TRBV6-3 to TRBJ1-2; tentative D call: TRBD1 (6 bases). Germline V gene lookup returns CDR1 MNHEY and CDR2 SVGEGT. CDR3 length: 14 amino acids. V shed 6 bases and J shed 0 bases, with 11 bases lying between them. The CDR3 DNA reads as TGTGCCAGCAGCGGACAGCCCTCTAACTATGGCTACACCTTC. Its translation: CASSGQPSNYGYTF.

This clonotype was counted many times. The chain joins TRBV3-1 to TRBJ2-1; 10 bases fit TRBD1. V lost 1 base, J lost 3 bases, and 15 bases stayed unmatched. The V gene's germline CDR1 is LGHDT and CDR2 YNNKEL (reference sequence). The CDR3 consists of 20 residues. This CDR3 reads CASSQGSPKKGTGDYNEQFF. Here the CDR3 DNA reads TGTGCCAGCAGCCAAGGGTCCCCCAAGAAAGGGACAGGGGACTACAATGAGCAGTTCTTC.

This clonotype showed up just a few times. The rearrangement links TRBV28 to TRBJ2-1, with D perhaps being TRBD1 or TRBD2 (6 bases each). Trimming stripped 7 bases from V and 3 bases from J, with 10 bases between. The germline V gene has CDR1 MDHEN and CDR2 SYDVKM. The CDR3 is 13 residues long. CDR3 DNA sequence: TGTGCCAGCAAGGGGGGTAACTACAATGAGCAGTTCTTC. This sequence encodes CASKGGNYNEQFF.

The sample holds many counts of this clonotype. This chain uses TRBV4-3 with TRBJ2-1, with 8 bases that match TRBD2. Germline loops: CDR1 LGHNA, CDR2 YSLEER. This CDR3 contains 15 residues. The V gene end was trimmed by 0 bases and the J gene end by 9 bases; junction bases not matched to a gene: 7. CDR3 nucleotides: TGCGCCAGCAGCCAAGATCAAGCGGGAGTCGGTGAGCAGTTCTTC. It encodes CASSQDQAGVGEQFF.

This clonotype was observed at least ten times. The chain joins TRBV29-1 to TRBJ2-7, with D perhaps matching TRBD1 (5 bases). V gave up 6 bases and J gave up 4 bases, with 10 bases separating them. CDR3 size: 11 residues. Germline V lookup: CDR1 SQVTM, CDR2 ANQGSEA. CDR3: CSVERQYEQYF. DNA of the CDR3: TGCAGCGTCGAGAGACAGTACGAGCAGTACTTC.

This clonotype was observed a handful of times. The chain joins TRBV6-2 or TRBV6-3 to TRBJ2-1; possible D gene TRBD2, 6 bases. Trimming removed 6 bases at V and 4 bases at J, with 16 bases between. This CDR3 contains 15 residues. The germline gives CDR1 MNHEY, CDR2 SVGEGT. The CDR3 DNA is TGTGCCAGCAGCCAAAGACTAGGCGAATACAATGAGCAGTTCTTC. Encoded protein: CASSQRLGEYNEQFF.

Only a few counts were recorded for this clonotype. The V gene is TRBV3-1, the J gene TRBJ2-7, with D possibly matching TRBD1 (6 bases). V was trimmed by 2 bases and J by 2 bases, leaving 13 bases between them. Looked up from germline, CDR1 is LGHDT and CDR2 is YNNKEL (reference sequence). This CDR3 contains 15 residues. The CDR3 nucleotides read TGTGCCAGCAGCCAACGTGGGAGACAGGCCTACGAGCAGTACTTC. Its protein product is CASSQRGRQAYEQYF.

This clonotype was detected only a few times. The chain uses TRBV5-4 and TRBJ2-2; TRBD1 matches at 9 bases. The CDR3 contains 15 residues. The trim removed 1 base at V and 7 bases at J, leaving 5 bases unmatched. Germline CDR1 and CDR2: SGHNT and YYREEE (reference sequence). The CDR3 DNA reads TGTGCCAGCAGCTTGAACAGGGGGCAGGTCGGGGAGCTGTTTTTT. It yields the protein CASSLNRGQVGELFF.

This clonotype showed up many times. The chain uses TRBV18 and TRBJ1-1; 10 bases align to TRBD1. Losses at the gene ends were 2 bases for V and 1 base for J; bases not matched to a gene: 4. The CDR3 extends over 16 amino acids. The germline gives CDR1 KGHSH, CDR2 LQKENI. The CDR3 loop is CASSPRQGAENTEAFF. CDR3 nucleotides: TGTGCCAGCTCACCAAGACAGGGGGCTGAGAACACTGAAGCTTTCTTT.

In nucleotides, the CDR3 is TGTGCCTGGAGTAAAGGGGGAACCGGGGAGCTGTTTTTT. The encoded protein is CAWSKGGTGELFF. The rearrangement uses TRBV30 and TRBJ2-2; the D gene is possibly TRBD1 (6 bases). The germline V gene has CDR1 GTSNPN and CDR2 SVGIG (reference sequence). CDR3 length: 13 amino acids. V lost 2 bases to trimming and J lost 5 bases, with 9 bases between them.

This clonotype was detected many times. V gene TRBV12-3 or TRBV12-4 combines with J gene TRBJ2-7; TRBD1 is a possible D gene (5 bases). This CDR3 is built from 14 residues. The ends were cut back, 1 base at V and 0 bases at J, with 7 bases in the middle. CDR3 coding DNA: TGTGCCAGCAGTTTAGGCAGGGTCTCCTACGAGCAGTACTTC. Translating it yields CASSLGRVSYEQYF.

The rearrangement links TRBV5-1 to TRBJ2-1; either TRBD1 or TRBD2 may supply D (5 bases each). Trimming cost V 6 bases and J 10 bases, with 23 bases left between them. The germline gives CDR1 SGHRS, CDR2 YFSETQ. The CDR3 extends over 15 amino acids. The CDR3 here is CASNRDRSPRGEQFF. The CDR3 DNA reads as TGCGCCAGCAACCGGGACCGGAGCCCCCGAGGGGAGCAGTTCTTC.

There are many counts of this clonotype. This chain links TRBV4-2 with TRBJ2-5; maybe TRBD2 (6 bases). The CDR3 runs to 15 residues. Trimming removed 5 bases from V and 5 bases from J, with 18 bases in between. The germline V gene has CDR1 LGHNA and CDR2 YNFKEQ. The CDR3 nucleotides read TGTGCCAGCAGCGAGGCGGGACGGCGTTGGGAGACCCAGTACTTC. Protein sequence: CASSEAGRRWETQYF.

For this clonotype: A much larger clone is a single base away; this may be a read error. The J gene is TRBJ2-7, the V gene TRBV10-3, with TRBD2 as a possible D gene (6 bases). CDR1 is ENHRY, CDR2 SYGVKD, per germline. This CDR3 region has 13 residues. The CDR3 region is CTISEPGSYEQYF. CDR3 DNA sequence: TGTACCATCAGTGAGCCCGGGAGCTACGAGCAGTACTTC.

This clonotype came up a few times. This chain uses TRBV6-2 or TRBV6-3 with TRBJ2-7; D is unresolved. CDR1 is MNHEY, CDR2 SVGEGT, per germline. The CDR3 loop spans 12 amino acids. Trimming pared 0 bases from V and 3 bases from J, leaving 3 bases between. CDR3 loop: CASSYSVYEQYF. The CDR3 region has the DNA TGTGCCAGCAGTTACTCTGTCTACGAGCAGTACTTC.

The rearrangement links TRBV29-1 to TRBJ2-7; the D call may be TRBD1 or TRBD2 (5 bases each). Germline values: CDR1 SQVTM, CDR2 ANQGSEA. Between the trimmed V and J ends, which lost 1 base and 3 bases, there was a span of 7 bases. The CDR3 length is 12 residues. The CDR3 is CSVEGGGYEQYF. The CDR3 DNA sequence: TGCAGCGTTGAAGGTGGGGGCTACGAGCAGTACTTC.

This clonotype was observed many times. The J gene is TRBJ2-1, the V gene TRBV28, with no clear D. The germline V and J ends were trimmed by 3 bases and 0 bases, with 18 bases remaining between them. Germline loops: CDR1 MDHEN, CDR2 SYDVKM. The CDR3 runs to 18 residues. This chain's CDR3 is CASSFKDRRAYSYNEQFF. Written as DNA, the CDR3 is TGTGCCAGCAGTTTTAAGGACCGTCGGGCCTACTCCTACAATGAGCAGTTCTTC.

This clonotype was found many times. The genes are TRBV6-1 and TRBJ1-1; 10 nucleotides align to TRBD1. This CDR3 contains 13 residues. CDR1 and CDR2 (germline): MNHNS, SASEGT. J lost 5 bases, V lost 10 bases, and 7 bases had no gene match. The CDR3, as DNA: TGTGCCACCTCTCGGACAGGGGGGACTGAAGCTTTCTTT. Translated: CATSRTGGTEAFF.

The chain combines TRBV7-3 with TRBJ2-7; TRBD2 agrees at 8 bases. CDR3 length: 17 amino acids. Per the germline V gene, CDR1 is SGHTA and CDR2 is FQGTGA. J lost 7 bases, V lost 5 bases, and 19 bases had no gene match. The CDR3 spells CASSRRPSTGGPGEQYF. The CDR3 DNA follows: TGTGCCAGCAGCCGAAGGCCCTCGACGGGAGGGCCGGGTGAGCAGTACTTC. Complete variable domain (other parts from reference TRBV7-3 and TRBJ2-7): GAGVSQTPSNKVTEKGKYVELRCDPISGHTALYWYRQSLGQGPEFLIYFQGTGAADDSGLPNDRFFAVRPEGSVSTLKIQRTERGDSAVYLCASSRRPSTGGPGEQYFGPGTRLTVT.

The sample holds many counts of this clonotype. This chain links TRBV10-2 with TRBJ2-7; TRBD1 agrees at 12 bases. The junction had 10 bases not matched to a gene; V was cut back by 0 bases and J by 7 bases. CDR1 and CDR2 (germline): WSHSY, SAAADI. This CDR3 is built from 17 residues. The CDR3 sequence is CASSESGGTGGEGEQYF. Written as DNA, the CDR3 is TGCGCCAGCAGTGAGTCGGGAGGGACAGGGGGCGAGGGGGAGCAGTACTTC.

This clonotype was detected ten times or more. The chain links TRBV3-2 to TRBJ1-2; the table's D call of TRBD1 was not tested on the DNA. TRBV3-2 is tagged as a pseudogene. The CDR3 extends over 16 amino acids. This CDR3 reads CASSHLVRTPSSGYTF. CDR3 DNA sequence: TGTGCCAGCAGCCATCTTGTCCGGACACCGTCCAGTGGCTACACCTTC.

This chain joins TRBV3-1 and TRBJ2-7; D may correspond to TRBD1 or TRBD2 (6 bases each). The CDR3 spans 17 residues. In germline, CDR1 is LGHDT, CDR2 YNNKEL (reference sequence). Trimming pared 0 bases from V and 4 bases from J, leaving 19 bases between. As DNA, the CDR3 is TGTGCCAGCAGCCAAGATAGGTTGAGACAGGCGGGGTACGAGCAGTACTTC. Translating it yields CASSQDRLRQAGYEQYF.